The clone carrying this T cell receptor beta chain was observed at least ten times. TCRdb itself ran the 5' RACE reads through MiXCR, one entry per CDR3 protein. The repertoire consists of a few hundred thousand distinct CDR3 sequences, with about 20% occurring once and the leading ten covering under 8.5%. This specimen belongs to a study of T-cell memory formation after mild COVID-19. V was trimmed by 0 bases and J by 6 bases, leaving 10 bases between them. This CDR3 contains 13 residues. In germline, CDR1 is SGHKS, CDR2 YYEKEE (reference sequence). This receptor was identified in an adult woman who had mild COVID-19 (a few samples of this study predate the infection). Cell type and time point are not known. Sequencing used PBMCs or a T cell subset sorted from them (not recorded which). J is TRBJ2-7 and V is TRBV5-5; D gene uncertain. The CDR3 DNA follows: TGTGCCAGCAGCTTGGTGTTAGCAGGCGAGCAGTACTTC. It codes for CASSLVLAGEQYF.